A selection of T cell receptor beta chains follows, all from one sample in a study of spatial heterogeneity in lung cancer. One entry per CDR3 protein, called by TCRdb with MiXCR from the 5' RACE reads. The sample consists of over 45,000 distinct CDR3 sequences, about an eighth of them appearing once. The material was PBMCs, obtained at follow-up. These receptors were taken from a male donor with early-stage non-small cell lung cancer. The CDR3 runs from the conserved cysteine through the conserved F or W. Fields, in order: clone size, V gene, J gene, D gene, CDR3 length, CDR3 DNA, CDR3 protein. The D gene is left open where the match is weak. The size of a clone is reported for some rows only, either as once, few or many, or as a class for expanded clones.

NA	TRBV2	TRBJ2-7	NA	13	TGTGCCAGCAGTAGGCGGACGGGCTACGAGCAGTACTTC	CASSRRTGYEQYF
NA	TRBV7-2	TRBJ2-5	NA	14	TGTGCCAGCAGCCCGCAGGGAGGGGGGGAGACCCAGTACTTC	CASSPQGGGETQYF
many	TRBV27	TRBJ1-1	NA	13	TGTGCCAGCAGTTTAAAGGGGGACACTGAAGCTTTCTTT	CASSLKGDTEAFF
many	TRBV7-2	TRBJ1-1	TRBD1	15	TGTGCCAGCAGACCAGGGACAGGCATTATCACTGAAGCTTTCTTT	CASRPGTGIITEAFF
many	TRBV12-3/TRBV12-4	TRBJ1-2	TRBD1	14	TGTGCCAGCAGGGGGACAGGGGAGAACTATGGCTACACCTTC	CASRGTGENYGYTF
NA	TRBV5-1	TRBJ2-5	NA	15	TGCGCCAGCAGCTTGGAACCCACGGGGGCCGAGACCCAGTACTTC	CASSLEPTGAETQYF
many	TRBV19	TRBJ1-1	NA	14	TGTGCCAGTAGTGACCCGGGAGGGGTCACTGAAGCTTTCTTT	CASSDPGGVTEAFF
many	TRBV24-1	TRBJ2-3	NA	12	TGTGCCACCCAGCAGGAGGGACATACGCAGTATTTT	CATQQEGHTQYF
few	TRBV27	TRBJ1-2	NA	14	TGTGCCAGCAGTTTATTCCCCAGGGCTGGTGGCTACACCTTC	CASSLFPRAGGYTF
few	TRBV7-2	TRBJ2-4	TRBD2	16	TGTGCCAGCAGCCAGGGACTAGCGGGGTTACAAAACATTCAGTACTTC	CASSQGLAGLQNIQYF